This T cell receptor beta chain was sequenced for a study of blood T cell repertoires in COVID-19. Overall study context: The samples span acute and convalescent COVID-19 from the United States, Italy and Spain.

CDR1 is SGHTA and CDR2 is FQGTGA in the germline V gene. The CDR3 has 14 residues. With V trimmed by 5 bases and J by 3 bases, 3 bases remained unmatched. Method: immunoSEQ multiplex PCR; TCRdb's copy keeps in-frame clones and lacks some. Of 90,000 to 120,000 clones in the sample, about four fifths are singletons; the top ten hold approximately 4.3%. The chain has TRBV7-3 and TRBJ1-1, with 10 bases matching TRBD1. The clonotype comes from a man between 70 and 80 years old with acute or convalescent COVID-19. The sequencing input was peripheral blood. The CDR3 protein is CASSLGTGDTEAFF. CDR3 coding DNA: TGTGCCAGCAGCCTCGGGACAGGGGACACTGAAGCTTTCTTT. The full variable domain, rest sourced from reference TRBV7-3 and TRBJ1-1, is GAGVSQTPSNKVTEKGKYVELRCDPISGHTALYWYRQSLGQGPEFLIYFQGTGAADDSGLPNDRFFAVRPEGSVSTLKIQRTERGDSAVYLCASSLGTGDTEAFFGQGTRLTVV.